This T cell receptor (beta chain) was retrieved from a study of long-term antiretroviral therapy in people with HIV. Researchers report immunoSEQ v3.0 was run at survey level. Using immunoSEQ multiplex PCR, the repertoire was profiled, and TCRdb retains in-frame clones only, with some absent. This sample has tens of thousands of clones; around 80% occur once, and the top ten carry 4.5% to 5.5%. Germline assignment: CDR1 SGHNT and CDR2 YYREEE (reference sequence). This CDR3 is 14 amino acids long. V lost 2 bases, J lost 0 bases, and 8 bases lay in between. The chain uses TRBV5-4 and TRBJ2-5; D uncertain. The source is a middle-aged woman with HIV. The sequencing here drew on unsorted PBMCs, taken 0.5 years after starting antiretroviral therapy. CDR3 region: CASSLRYNQETQYF. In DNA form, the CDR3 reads TGTGCCAGCAGCTTAAGGTACAACCAAGAGACCCAGTACTTC.